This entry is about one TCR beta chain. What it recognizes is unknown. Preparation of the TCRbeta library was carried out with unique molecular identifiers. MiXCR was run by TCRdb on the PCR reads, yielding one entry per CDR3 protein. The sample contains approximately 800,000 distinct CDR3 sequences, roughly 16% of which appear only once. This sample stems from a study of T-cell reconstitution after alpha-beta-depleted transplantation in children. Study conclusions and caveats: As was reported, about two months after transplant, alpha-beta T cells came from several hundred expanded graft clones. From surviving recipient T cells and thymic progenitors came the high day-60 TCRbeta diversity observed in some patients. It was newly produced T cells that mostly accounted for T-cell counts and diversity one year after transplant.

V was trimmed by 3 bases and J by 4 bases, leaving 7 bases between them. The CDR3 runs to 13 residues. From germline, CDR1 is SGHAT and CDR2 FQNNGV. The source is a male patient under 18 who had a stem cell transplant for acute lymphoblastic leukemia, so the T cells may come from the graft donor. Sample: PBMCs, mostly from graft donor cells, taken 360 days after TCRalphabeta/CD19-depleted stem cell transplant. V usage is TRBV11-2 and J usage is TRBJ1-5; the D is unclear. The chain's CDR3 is CASSFRRNQPQHF. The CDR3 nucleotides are TGTGCCAGCAGCTTCCGCCGGAATCAGCCCCAGCATTTT.